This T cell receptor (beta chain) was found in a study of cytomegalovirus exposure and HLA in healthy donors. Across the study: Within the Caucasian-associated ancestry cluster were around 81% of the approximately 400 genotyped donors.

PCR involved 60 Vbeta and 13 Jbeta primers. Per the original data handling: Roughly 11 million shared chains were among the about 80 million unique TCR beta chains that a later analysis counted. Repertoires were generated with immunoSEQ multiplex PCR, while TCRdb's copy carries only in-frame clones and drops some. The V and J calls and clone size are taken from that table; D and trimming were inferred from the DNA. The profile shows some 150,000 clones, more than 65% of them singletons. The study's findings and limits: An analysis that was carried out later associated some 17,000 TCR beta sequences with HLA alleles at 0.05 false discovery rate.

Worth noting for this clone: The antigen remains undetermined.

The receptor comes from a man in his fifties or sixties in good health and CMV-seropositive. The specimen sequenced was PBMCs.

CDR3 nucleotide sequence: TGTGCCAGCAGCCAAGATGTATCGGCTAGCGTCTACGAGCAGTACTTC. Amino acids: CASSQDVSASVYEQYF. The V and J genes are TRBV4-2 and TRBJ2-7; possible D gene TRBD2, 6 bases. The CDR3 is made up of 16 amino acids. Trimming cost V 0 bases and J 3 bases, with 15 bases left between them. Germline V lookup: CDR1 LGHNA, CDR2 YNFKEQ.